These T cell receptor beta chains were read from a single sample in a study of PD-1 blockade in classical Hodgkin lymphoma. Assay used: immunoSEQ multiplex PCR; TCRdb lists only in-frame clones, some missing. Here the sample spans just under 45,000 clones, just over 65% being singletons. The material was peripheral blood mononuclear cells (PBMCs), obtained before the fourth cycle of nivolumab. The source of these receptors is a human donor with classical Hodgkin lymphoma. Both conserved end residues are part of each CDR3. A D gene is named only where the DNA matches it firmly. The size entry is marked missing in some rows and otherwise reads once, few, many or a size class.

J	size	V	D	CDR3	DNA
TRBJ1-1	medium-sized	TRBV6-1	-	CASSEGTAGTEAFF	TGTGCCAGCAGTGAAGGGACAGCCGGCACTGAAGCTTTCTTT
TRBJ1-2	-	TRBV27	TRBD1	CASSLWTGIEYGYTF	TGTGCCAGCAGTTTGTGGACAGGGATCGAATATGGCTACACCTTC
TRBJ2-1	many	TRBV7-2	TRBD2	CASSLGGGSYNEQFF	TGTGCCAGCAGCTTAGGCGGGGGCTCCTACAATGAGCAGTTCTTC
TRBJ2-2	-	TRBV5-4	-	CASSLAQRANTGELFF	TGTGCCAGCAGCTTGGCCCAACGGGCGAACACCGGGGAGCTGTTTTTT
TRBJ2-7	few	TRBV18	TRBD1	CASSSPGQGVHEQYF	TGTGCCAGCTCAAGCCCGGGACAGGGGGTCCACGAGCAGTACTTC
TRBJ1-4	-	TRBV19	TRBD1	CASSNFRGNEKLFF	TGTGCCAGTAGTAACTTCAGGGGGAATGAAAAACTGTTTTTT
TRBJ1-5	-	TRBV27	-	CASSLSPGGGNQPQHF	TGTGCCAGCAGTTTATCCCCGGGGGGGGGCAATCAGCCCCAGCATTTT
TRBJ1-2	-	TRBV10-3	-	CAISESLGDGYGYTF	TGTGCCATCAGTGAGTCGCTGGGGGACGGTTATGGCTACACCTTC
TRBJ1-2	few	TRBV6-5	TRBD1	CASRGGQGSNYGYTF	TGTGCCAGCAGGGGGGGACAGGGCAGTAACTATGGCTACACCTTC
TRBJ2-7	few	TRBV30	-	CAWSEGFLYEQYF	TGTGCCTGGAGTGAAGGCTTCCTTTACGAGCAGTACTTC
TRBJ1-5	medium-sized	TRBV6-5	-	CASSYSMFQPQHF	TGTGCCAGCAGTTACTCGATGTTTCAGCCCCAGCATTTT
TRBJ2-1	few	TRBV30	-	CAWSASARAEQFF	TGTGCCTGGAGTGCCTCGGCCAGGGCTGAGCAGTTCTTC
TRBJ2-7	-	TRBV28	TRBD1	CASSSPDRGTYEQYF	TGTGCCAGCAGTTCCCCGGACAGGGGGACCTACGAGCAGTACTTC
TRBJ2-7	-	TRBV7-2	-	CASSLIRSSYEQYF	TGTGCCAGCAGCTTAATAAGGAGCTCCTACGAGCAGTACTTC
TRBJ2-5	once	TRBV7-9	-	CASSFPFTGRETQYF	TGTGCCAGCAGCTTCCCGTTTACAGGGAGGGAGACCCAGTACTTC
TRBJ2-5	-	TRBV7-9	-	CASSLERTLRGETQYF	TGTGCCAGCAGCTTGGAACGGACCCTTAGGGGAGAGACCCAGTACTTC
TRBJ1-5	-	TRBV4-3	-	CASSLTQGRQPQHF	TGCGCCAGCAGCCTAACCCAGGGGAGGCAGCCCCAGCATTTT
TRBJ2-3	few	TRBV4-3	-	CASSQDLTGRNTQYF	TGCGCCAGCAGCCAAGATCTGACGGGGAGGAATACGCAGTATTTT
TRBJ2-7	-	TRBV2	TRBD2	CAGIGGAGDYEQYF	TGTGCCGGAATTGGCGGGGCGGGGGACTACGAGCAGTACTTC
TRBJ1-2	-	TRBV19	-	CASSMIGTAGGYTF	TGTGCCAGTAGTATGATTGGGACCGCGGGTGGCTACACCTTC
TRBJ1-2	-	TRBV5-8	-	CASSLKGFAGYTF	TGTGCCAGCAGCTTGAAGGGGTTCGCTGGCTACACCTTC
TRBJ2-2	-	TRBV19	TRBD2	CASSAGRGIDTGELFF	TGTGCCAGTAGTGCGGGGAGGGGAATCGACACCGGGGAGCTGTTTTTT
TRBJ2-3	few	TRBV5-1	TRBD2	CASSLGLAGGKRDTQYF	TGCGCCAGCAGCCTAGGACTAGCGGGAGGTAAAAGGGATACGCAGTATTTT
TRBJ1-5	few	TRBV5-4	-	CASSYGGSNQPQHF	TGTGCCAGCAGCTACGGGGGCAGCAATCAGCCCCAGCATTTT
TRBJ1-2	many	TRBV10-3	TRBD1	CAISSQTGDLSGYTF	TGTGCCATCAGTTCCCAGACAGGGGACCTATCTGGCTACACCTTC
TRBJ1-5	once	TRBV6-1	-	CASSDQGLNNQPQHF	TGTGCCAGCAGTGACCAGGGGCTAAACAATCAGCCCCAGCATTTT
TRBJ1-1	few	TRBV2	-	CASSVSGWTEAFF	TGTGCCAGCAGTGTGTCCGGGTGGACTGAAGCTTTCTTT
TRBJ1-5	-	TRBV28	TRBD1	CASCEGANNQPQHF	TGTGCCAGCTGCGAGGGGGCAAACAATCAGCCCCAGCATTTT
TRBJ2-7	-	TRBV28	-	CASSPNTVGRYEQYF	TGTGCCAGCAGCCCAAATACGGTGGGACGCTACGAGCAGTACTTC
TRBJ2-7	-	TRBV6-5	TRBD1	CASSSPDQGAKEQYF	TGTGCCAGCAGTTCCCCCGACCAGGGGGCTAAAGAGCAGTACTTC
TRBJ2-6	-	TRBV10-3	-	CAISGGEALSGANVLTF	TGTGCCATCAGTGGGGGGGAGGCCCTCTCTGGGGCCAACGTCCTGACTTTC
TRBJ2-7	few	TRBV7-9	-	CASSRLDYEQYF	TGTGCCAGCAGCCGGTTGGACTACGAGCAGTACTTC
TRBJ2-1	many	TRBV27	TRBD1	CASITGTGGYNEQFF	TGTGCCAGCATAACCGGGACAGGGGGTTACAATGAGCAGTTCTTC
TRBJ1-6	-	TRBV5-1	-	CASRSDRSNSPLHF	TGCGCCAGCAGATCCGACAGGTCGAATTCACCCCTCCACTTT
TRBJ1-3	-	TRBV11-3	TRBD1	CASSLGTGAFSGNTIYF	TGTGCCAGCAGCCTCGGGACAGGGGCCTTCTCTGGAAACACCATATATTTT
TRBJ1-5	-	TRBV10-3	-	CAISESIMAGVGNQPQHF	TGTGCCATCAGTGAGTCAATAATGGCAGGGGTGGGCAATCAGCCCCAGCATTTT
TRBJ2-7	-	TRBV10-3	-	CAISGDIYEQYF	TGTGCCATCAGTGGGGACATCTACGAGCAGTACTTC
TRBJ1-5	-	TRBV4-3	-	CASSQDPYSNQPQHF	TGCGCCAGCAGCCAAGACCCGTATAGCAATCAGCCCCAGCATTTT
TRBJ2-1	-	TRBV5-4	-	CASSLGVKGIVIEQFF	TGTGCCAGCAGCTTGGGGGTTAAGGGAATTGTCATTGAGCAGTTCTTC
TRBJ1-3	-	TRBV6-5	-	CASSPTGSPGNTIYF	TGTGCCAGCAGTCCGACAGGTTCTCCTGGAAACACCATATATTTT
TRBJ2-7	-	TRBV28	TRBD1	CASAADRGNEQYF	TGTGCCAGCGCGGCGGACAGGGGGAACGAGCAGTACTTC
TRBJ2-1	-	TRBV7-9	TRBD2	CASSLFRTSGYNEQFF	TGTGCCAGCAGCTTATTTAGGACTAGCGGATACAATGAGCAGTTCTTC
TRBJ2-3	-	TRBV15	TRBD2	CATSRGVAGGTDTQYF	TGTGCCACCAGCAGAGGGGTAGCGGGGGGAACGGATACGCAGTATTTT
TRBJ1-4	-	TRBV7-9	-	CASSLGGIGLRGEKLFF	TGTGCCAGCAGCTTAGGAGGGATCGGGCTTCGAGGTGAAAAACTGTTTTTT
TRBJ2-7	-	TRBV6-6	-	CASSYWPLDEQYF	TGTGCCAGCAGTTACTGGCCTCTTGACGAGCAGTACTTC
TRBJ2-7	-	TRBV9	TRBD2	CASSVSGGLYEQYF	TGTGCCAGCAGCGTTAGCGGGGGGCTCTACGAGCAGTACTTC
TRBJ2-1	few	TRBV2	-	CASISSQGRNEQFF	TGTGCCAGCATATCTAGCCAGGGCCGTAATGAGCAGTTCTTC
TRBJ1-5	-	TRBV2	TRBD1	CASSGDRLNQPQHF	TGTGCCAGCAGTGGGGACAGGCTCAATCAGCCCCAGCATTTT
TRBJ1-6	-	TRBV27	-	CASSLRQGGSPLHF	TGTGCCAGCAGTTTAAGGCAGGGTGGTTCACCCCTCCACTTT
TRBJ2-1	few	TRBV2	TRBD2	CASRETSGGTLSYNEQFF	TGTGCCAGCAGGGAGACTAGCGGGGGGACCCTCTCCTACAATGAGCAGTTCTTC
TRBJ2-7	-	TRBV30	-	CAWSVTQGGEQYF	TGTGCCTGGAGTGTCACCCAGGGGGGCGAGCAGTACTTC